The 19 T cell receptor beta chains reported below all come from one sample, sequenced in a study of blood T cell repertoires in COVID-19. TCRdb keeps only in-frame clones here, not all; method: immunoSEQ multiplex PCR. The data contain under 350,000 clones, 80% to 90% of them seen just once; the ten biggest clones take up approximately 9.9%. Sequenced input: peripheral blood. Receptor source: an older woman with acute or convalescent COVID-19.

The V call is TRBV9, the J call TRBJ2-7, with D unresolved. V shed 0 bases and J shed 0 bases, with 10 bases lying between them. In germline, CDR1 is SGDLS, CDR2 YYNGEE. The CDR3 has 15 residues. The CDR3 sequence is CASSVDSTPSYEQYF. Written as DNA, the CDR3 is TGTGCCAGCAGCGTAGACAGCACTCCCTCCTACGAGCAGTACTTC.

V and J are TRBV7-9 and TRBJ2-1; 14 nucleotides line up with TRBD2. The CDR3 has 17 amino acids. Trimming removed 5 bases from V and 2 bases from J; junction bases left unmatched: 5. Germline CDR1 reads SEHNR; CDR2 reads FQNEAQ (reference sequence). CDR3 nucleotides: TGTGCCAGCAGCGCGCGACTAGCGGGGGGGCCCTACAATGAGCAGTTCTTC. Its translation is CASSARLAGGPYNEQFF.

The gene calls are TRBV21-1 and TRBJ1-1; the listed D gene, TRBD1, was not tested against the DNA. TRBV21-1 is a recognized pseudogene. The CDR3 is 14 amino acids. CDR3 protein: CASSIADRNLEAFF. The CDR3 DNA reads as TGTGCCAGCAGCATAGCAGACAGGAACCTCGAAGCTTTCTTT.

The chain recombines TRBV7-9 with TRBJ1-1, with 7 nucleotides matching TRBD1. From germline, CDR1 is SEHNR and CDR2 FQNEAQ (reference sequence). The V and J ends lost 4 bases and 3 bases, in that order; junction bases with no gene match: 8. This CDR3 is built from 15 residues. CDR3 coding DNA: TGTGCCAGCAGCTCCCCAGGGGGGTGGGACACTGAAGCTTTCTTT. Residues: CASSSPGGWDTEAFF.

This clone has just one count. V usage is TRBV27 and J usage is TRBJ1-2; a possible D gene is TRBD1 (6 bases). Trimming shortened V by 2 bases and J by 4 bases, and 20 bases separated the two germline ends. CDR3 size: 17 residues. The V gene's germline CDR1 is MNHEY and CDR2 SMNVEV (reference sequence). Here the CDR3 DNA reads TGTGCCAGCAGTTTACGACAGGACGTAGCCTATGGCTATGGCTACACCTTC. Amino acid sequence: CASSLRQDVAYGYGYTF.

With respect to this clone: A junction end diverges from the germline sequence, so it may reflect a read error. Other DNA sequences in this specimen translate into the identical CDR3. CDR3 sequence (DNA): TGTGCCAGCAGCTTATCCGGGACAGGGGAGGGCTACACTTTC. Its translation: CASSLSGTGEGYTF. V is TRBV3-1 (or the pseudogene TRBV3-2) and J is TRBJ1-2; 10 bases fit TRBD1. The CDR3 length is 14 residues. Germline V CDR1 and CDR2: LGHDT, YNNKEL (reference sequence).

The chain is built from TRBV7-9 and TRBJ1-2; the match to TRBD1 covers 7 bases. In germline, CDR1 is SEHNR, CDR2 FQNEAQ (reference sequence). The J segment lost 7 bases and the V segment lost 1 base, leaving 9 bases of the junction unmatched. This CDR3 contains 15 residues. DNA of the CDR3: TGTGCCAGCAGCTTAGTGGAACAGGGGATCAGTGGCTACACCTTC. This gives the protein CASSLVEQGISGYTF.

CDR3 nucleotides: TGTGCCAGCCAGGCGCGGTCTGGGAGCGAAAAACTGTTTTTT. Translating gives CASQARSGSEKLFF. The V and J genes are TRBV2 and TRBJ1-4; no clear D gene. Trimming took off 8 bases at V and 8 bases at J, with 18 bases between the two ends. Germline assignment: CDR1 SNHLY and CDR2 FYNNEI. This CDR3 comprises 14 residues. Filled out from reference TRBV2 and TRBJ1-4, the complete variable domain reads EPEVTQTPSHQVTQMGQEVILRCVPISNHLYFYWYRQILGQKVEFLVSFYNNEISEKSEIFDDQFSVERPDGSNFTLKIRSTKLEDSAMYFCASQARSGSEKLFFGSGTQLSVL.

The CDR3 bases are TGTGCCAGCAGCTTCAGAGGCATTCAGTACTTC. It codes for CASSFRGIQYF. The rearrangement uses TRBV5-4 and TRBJ2-4; unclear D gene. The germline V gene encodes CDR1 SGHNT and CDR2 YYREEE (reference sequence). This CDR3 region has 11 residues. V dropped 2 bases and J dropped 9 bases, with 6 bases sitting between them.

The chain uses TRBV10-3 and TRBJ2-3; no reliable D call. V was trimmed by 6 bases and J by 0 bases, leaving 4 bases between them. The CDR3 loop spans 12 amino acids. Germline CDR1 is ENHRY and CDR2 is SYGVKD. CDR3 nucleotide sequence: TGTGCCATCAGGACTAGCACAGATACGCAGTATTTT. Protein product: CAIRTSTDTQYF.

This rearrangement joins TRBV2 to TRBJ2-7, with D possibly matching TRBD1 (5 bases). The V gene's germline CDR1 is SNHLY and CDR2 FYNNEI. Trimming took off 5 bases at V and 2 bases at J, with 10 bases between the two ends. The CDR3 totals 13 residues. The CDR3 DNA reads TGTGCCAGCAGTCCACAGGCTACCTACGAGCAGTACTTC. It codes for CASSPQATYEQYF.

The rearrangement uses TRBV5-1 and TRBJ2-5; D is possibly TRBD1 (6 bases). CDR3 length: 14 residues. Trimming removed 4 bases at V and 1 base at J, with 11 bases between. Germline CDR1 reads SGHRS; CDR2 reads YFSETQ. The CDR3 nucleotides are TGCGCCAGCAGCCAGGGACACCGCCAAGAGACCCAGTACTTC. Encoded protein: CASSQGHRQETQYF.

For this clone: This sample also contains other DNA sequences that code for the same CDR3. This chain uses TRBV12-3 or TRBV12-4 with TRBJ2-1; perhaps TRBD2 as D (5 bases). V was cut by 7 bases and J by 5 bases, with 12 bases left in between. The CDR3 has 13 amino acids. Here the CDR3 DNA reads TGTGCCAGCATTCGGACTGGGGACAATGAGCAGTTCTTC. Encoded protein: CASIRTGDNEQFF.

A word on this clone: Other DNA sequences in the sample encode the same CDR3. V and J are TRBV3-1 (or the pseudogene TRBV3-2) and TRBJ2-2; 7 bases match TRBD2. From germline, CDR1 is LGHDT and CDR2 YNNKEL (reference sequence). The CDR3 has 14 residues. The V segment lost 4 bases and the J segment 5 bases; nucleotides outside the gene matches: 4. Written as DNA, the CDR3 is TGTGCCAGCAGCCCGGGGGGACGAACCGGGGAGCTGTTTTTT. This sequence encodes CASSPGGRTGELFF.

This clone was recorded only once. This chain connects TRBV29-1 to TRBJ2-7, with D unclear. This CDR3 has 14 residues. Germline V gene sequence: CDR1 SQVTM, CDR2 ANQGSEA. Between the trimmed V and J ends, which lost 0 bases and 3 bases, there was a span of 12 bases. CDR3 nucleotide sequence: TGCAGCGTTGAAGATCGAGACACCCACTACGAGCAGTACTTC. Protein sequence: CSVEDRDTHYEQYF.

This clone was observed once. The chain has TRBV4-2 and TRBJ2-7; TRBD1 aligns across 8 bases. The V gene end was trimmed by 4 bases and the J gene end by 3 bases; junction bases not matched to a gene: 5. The CDR3 contains 14 residues. Germline CDR1 and CDR2: LGHNA and YNFKEQ. The DNA of the CDR3 is TGTGCCAGCAGCCGGGGGACAGGTCTCTACGAGCAGTACTTC. It encodes CASSRGTGLYEQYF.

This chain connects TRBV10-2 to TRBJ1-1; tentatively, D is TRBD1 (5 bases). The V gene lost 4 bases and the J gene lost 4 bases, with 19 bases spanning the gap. This CDR3 is 16 amino acids long. Germline loops: CDR1 WSHSY, CDR2 SAAADI. In nucleotides, the CDR3 is TGCGCCAGCAGTGGGCGCTCACCCACCGGGGGCACTGAAGCTTTCTTT. It codes for CASSGRSPTGGTEAFF.

The chain employs TRBV19 and TRBJ2-3, with a weak D call TRBD2 (5 bases). The CDR3 is made up of 13 amino acids. Trimming stripped 5 bases from V and 1 base from J, with 7 bases between. Germline V CDR1 and CDR2: LNHDA, SQIVND (reference sequence). The CDR3 DNA reads as TGTGCCAGTAGTTTTAGCGGCACAGATACGCAGTATTTT. It encodes CASSFSGTDTQYF.

The CDR3 here is CASSQGRDRGNQPQHF. The DNA of the CDR3 is TGCGCCAGCAGCCAAGGGCGGGACAGGGGTAATCAGCCCCAGCATTTT. V gene TRBV4-1 combines with J gene TRBJ1-5; 10 bases agree with TRBD1. Germline V gene lookup returns CDR1 MGHRA and CDR2 YSYEKL. Trimming removed 1 base from V and 4 bases from J; junction bases left unmatched: 4. This CDR3 has 16 amino acids.